This entry is about one T cell receptor beta chain. The target antigen is unknown. Other DNA sequences in this sample translate to the same CDR3. With 4 bases clipped from V and 7 bases from J, the junction kept 8 bases outside the gene matches. This CDR3 region has 15 residues. CDR1 MNHEY and CDR2 SMNVEV come from the germline V gene (reference sequence). The sample comes from a study of cytomegalovirus exposure and HLA in healthy donors. PCR used 60 Vbeta primers and 13 Jbeta primers. Method: immunoSEQ multiplex PCR; TCRdb's copy keeps in-frame clones and lacks some. Of some 200,000 clones listed, over 75% are singletons. Study-wide findings and caveats: In a later analysis, most CMV-associated TCR beta chains appeared HLA-restricted. Most of the TCR beta V segments (in an earlier analysis) were productive either about 87% or about 30% of the time. Across donors, presence/absence analyses took sequencing depth to be roughly uniform. Most TCR sequences proved rare, with some public TCRs found in many donors.

J is TRBJ2-1 and V is TRBV27; 9 nucleotides line up with TRBD2. The source material was PBMCs. This clonotype originated in a woman between 25 and 40 years old in good health and CMV-seronegative. CDR3 sequence (DNA): TGTGCCAGCAGTTCTCTAGCGGGGAGGCCAAATGAGCAGTTCTTC. Its translation: CASSSLAGRPNEQFF.